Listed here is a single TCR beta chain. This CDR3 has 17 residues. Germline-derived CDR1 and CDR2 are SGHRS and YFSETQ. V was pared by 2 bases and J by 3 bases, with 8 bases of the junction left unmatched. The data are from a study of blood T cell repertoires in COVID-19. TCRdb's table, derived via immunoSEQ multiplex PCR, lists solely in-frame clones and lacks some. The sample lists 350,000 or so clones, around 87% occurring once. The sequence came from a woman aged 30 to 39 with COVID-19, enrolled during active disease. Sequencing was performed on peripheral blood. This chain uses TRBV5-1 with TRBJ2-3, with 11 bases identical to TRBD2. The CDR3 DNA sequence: TGCGCCAGCAGCTTCTCTTCTAGCGGGAGGAAGACAGATACGCAGTATTTT. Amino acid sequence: CASSFSSSGRKTDTQYF. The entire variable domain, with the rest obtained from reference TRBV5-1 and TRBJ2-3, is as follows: KAGVTQTPRYLIKTRGQQVTLSCSPISGHRSVSWYQQTPGQGLQFLFEYFSETQRNKGNFPGRFSGRQFSNSRSEMNVSTLELGDSALYLCASSFSSSGRKTDTQYFGPGTRLTVL.